The 25 T cell receptor beta chains given below trace back to one sample, sequenced in a study of OX40 agonist ivuxolimab in advanced cancers. Produced via immunoSEQ multiplex PCR; TCRdb's table is partial and in-frame only. The repertoire holds around 80,000 clones, with around nine tenths as singletons. Material: CD4+ or CD8+ T cells sorted from blood, obtained in a trial of the OX40 agonist ivuxolimab. All receptors come from an adult with an advanced solid tumor such as melanoma, head and neck, liver or kidney cancer.

J is TRBJ2-1 and V is TRBV2, with 10 bases identical to TRBD1. V trimming: 6 bases; J trimming: 3 bases; junction bases outside the gene matches: 11. The CDR3 has 17 amino acids. CDR1 and CDR2 (germline): SNHLY, FYNNEI. CDR3 region: CASRATAGTGDYNEQFF. CDR3 DNA: TGTGCCAGCAGAGCCACCGCCGGGACAGGGGACTACAATGAGCAGTTCTTC.

The gene calls are TRBV7-2 and TRBJ2-2; possibly TRBD1 or TRBD2 for D (5 bases each). CDR1 is SGHTA, CDR2 FQGNSA, per germline. The CDR3 contains 15 residues. The ends were cut back, 3 bases at V and 7 bases at J, with 15 bases in the middle. CDR3 loop: CASSFGTQKGGELFF. The CDR3 DNA is TGTGCCAGCAGCTTCGGGACCCAAAAGGGCGGGGAGCTGTTTTTT.

This chain joins TRBV5-6 and TRBJ1-6, with D tentatively TRBD1 (6 bases). Germline CDR1 is SGHDT and CDR2 is YYEEEE. Trimming pared 1 base from V and 7 bases from J, leaving 12 bases between. CDR3 length equals 15 residues. CDR3 residues: CASSLYGGPNSPLHF. Written as DNA, the CDR3 is TGTGCCAGCAGCTTGTACGGGGGCCCGAATTCACCCCTCCACTTT.

The genes are TRBV11-1 and TRBJ1-1; tentatively, D is TRBD1 (6 bases). Germline-derived CDR1 and CDR2 are SGHAT and FQDESV (reference sequence). Trimming shortened V by 5 bases and J by 4 bases, and 20 bases separated the two germline ends. This CDR3 is 16 amino acids long. The CDR3 protein is CASSPRAGAYGTEAFF. CDR3 bases: TGTGCCAGCAGCCCAAGGGCAGGGGCTTATGGCACTGAAGCTTTCTTT.

In its sample, this clone was seen once. The V gene is TRBV11-2, the J gene TRBJ2-1; 7 bases agree with TRBD1. The J segment lost 9 bases and the V segment lost 3 bases, leaving 5 bases of the junction unmatched. The CDR3 loop spans 13 amino acids. Germline CDR1 is SGHAT and CDR2 is FQNNGV. CDR3 nucleotides: TGTGCCAGCAGCTTCGACAGGGCCTCTGAGCAGTTCTTC. It translates to CASSFDRASEQFF.

With regard to this clone: At the DNA level, this CDR3 is encoded by other sequences in the same sample as well. V and J are TRBV7-6 and TRBJ1-1; weak D call: TRBD1 (5 bases). The CDR3 totals 15 residues. CDR1 and CDR2 from the germline V gene are SGHVS and FNYEAQ. V gave up 0 bases and J gave up 2 bases, with 10 bases separating them. CDR3 amino acids: CASSLARQGNTEAFF. DNA of the CDR3: TGTGCCAGCAGCTTAGCGCGGCAGGGAAACACTGAAGCTTTCTTT.

This chain joins TRBV4-2 and TRBJ1-2; TRBD1 agrees at 9 bases. The length of the CDR3 is 17 residues. V lost 5 bases and J lost 0; bases outside the gene matches: 10. Germline CDR1 reads LGHNA; CDR2 reads YNFKEQ. CDR3 bases: TGTGCCAGCAGCAGCCGGGACAGGGTCGTACCTAACTATGGCTACACCTTC. Protein product: CASSSRDRVVPNYGYTF.

The V and J genes are TRBV4-3 and TRBJ1-2; D call uncertain. This CDR3 region has 14 residues. From germline, CDR1 is LGHNA and CDR2 YSLEER. With 2 bases removed from V and 7 bases from J, the gap between germline ends came to 14 bases. The CDR3 sequence is CASSQTPQDRGYTF. CDR3 DNA: TGCGCCAGCAGCCAAACCCCCCAGGATCGTGGCTACACCTTC.

This chain connects TRBV5-6 to TRBJ2-7, with D unclear. Trimming took 5 bases from V and 5 from J, leaving 20 bases between them. This CDR3 contains 15 residues. CDR1 is SGHDT, CDR2 YYEEEE, per germline. DNA for the CDR3: TGTGCCAGCAGGAACCGGGCCCGACTTGAGGACGAGCAGTACTTC. This sequence encodes CASRNRARLEDEQYF.

V is TRBV2 and J is TRBJ2-1; possible D gene TRBD2, 6 bases. Deletions cut 2 bases from V and 2 bases from J, with 10 bases between. The CDR3 extends over 15 amino acids. CDR1 and CDR2 (germline): SNHLY, FYNNEI. CDR3 bases: TGTGCCAGCAGTGAACACGGCGGGACCTACAATGAGCAGTTCTTC. Amino acid sequence: CASSEHGGTYNEQFF.

CDR3 nucleotide sequence: TGTGCCAGCAGCTCGGGAGTGACTAGCGGGTCGGGGACCGGGGAGCTGTTTTTT. Translated, it gives CASSSGVTSGSGTGELFF. The V call is TRBV5-4, the J call TRBJ2-2; TRBD2 agrees at 10 bases. J was trimmed by 5 bases and V by 3 bases; bases with no gene match: 13. Germline CDR1 reads SGHNT; CDR2 reads YYREEE (reference sequence). This CDR3 has 18 amino acids.

The genes are TRBV5-1 and TRBJ1-1; possibly TRBD1 for D (6 bases). The CDR3 loop spans 13 amino acids. The V end was cut by 5 bases, the J end by 2 bases, with 10 bases between. CDR1 and CDR2 from the germline V gene are SGHRS and YFSETQ. The CDR3 nucleotides read TGCGCCAGCAGATGGGACACCAACACTGAAGCTTTCTTT. Residues: CASRWDTNTEAFF.

The genes are TRBV30 and TRBJ1-1; D unclear. Germline V lookup: CDR1 GTSNPN, CDR2 SVGIG (reference sequence). V gave up 4 bases and J gave up 0 bases, with 9 bases separating them. The CDR3 extends over 13 amino acids. For the CDR3, the DNA is TGTGCCTGGACCAGGACGGTGAACACTGAAGCTTTCTTT. It encodes CAWTRTVNTEAFF.

This clone has only a few counts. The chain uses TRBV14 and TRBJ1-2; D is undetermined. CDR1 is SGHDN, CDR2 FVKESK, per germline. The CDR3 sequence is 15 residues long. Trimming stripped 1 base from V and 0 bases from J, with 9 bases between. CDR3: CASSQGHTANYGYTF. CDR3 DNA: TGTGCCAGCAGCCAAGGCCACACAGCTAACTATGGCTACACCTTC.

The V call is TRBV9, the J call TRBJ2-3, with D possibly TRBD2 on 5 matching bases. In germline, CDR1 is SGDLS, CDR2 YYNGEE. CDR3 length: 13 amino acids. The germline V and J ends were trimmed by 6 bases and 1 base, with 9 bases remaining between them. CDR3: CASNRDGTDTQYF. CDR3 coding DNA: TGTGCCAGCAATCGGGATGGCACAGATACGCAGTATTTT. The variable domain in full, with the rest retrieved from reference TRBV9 and TRBJ2-3, is DSGVTQTPKHLITATGQRVTLRCSPRSGDLSVYWYQQSLDQGLQFLIQYYNGEERAKGNILERFSAQQFPDLHSELNLSSLELGDSALYFCASNRDGTDTQYFGPGTRLTVL.

V gene TRBV28 combines with J gene TRBJ2-7, with 12 nucleotides matching TRBD2. Unmatched junction bases numbered 7, after V lost 4 bases and J lost 6 bases. CDR1 and CDR2 from the germline V gene are MDHEN and SYDVKM. The CDR3 runs to 15 residues. The CDR3 protein is CASSSPSGGGSEQYF. Written as DNA, the CDR3 is TGTGCCAGCAGTTCCCCTAGCGGGGGGGGGTCCGAGCAGTACTTC.

The gene calls are TRBV5-1 and TRBJ1-1, with TRBD1 matching 11 bases. The CDR3 consists of 17 residues. Unmatched junction bases numbered 6, after V lost 2 bases and J lost 0 bases. CDR1 SGHRS and CDR2 YFSETQ come from the germline V gene. Here the CDR3 reads CASSLRTGGRVNTEAFF. CDR3 nucleotides: TGCGCCAGCAGCTTACGGACAGGGGGCCGGGTGAACACTGAAGCTTTCTTT.

The V gene is TRBV5-1, the J gene TRBJ1-2; D is unresolved. V was shortened by 0 bases and J by 1 base, with 19 bases between the two germline ends. Germline V gene sequence: CDR1 SGHRS, CDR2 YFSETQ. This CDR3 is built from 18 residues. In DNA, the CDR3 is TGCGCCAGCAGCTTGGGAGGGATGTTACAGAATAGTAACTATGGCTACACCTTC. Amino acid sequence: CASSLGGMLQNSNYGYTF.

The genes are TRBV10-3 and TRBJ2-7, with TRBD1 matching over 7 bases. The CDR3 length is 17 residues. The J segment lost 4 bases and the V segment lost 6 bases, leaving 18 bases of the junction unmatched. In germline, CDR1 is ENHRY, CDR2 SYGVKD. CDR3 amino acids: CAIRPHPSGTEDYEQYV. DNA for the CDR3: TGTGCCATCAGACCCCACCCTTCCGGGACAGAGGATTACGAGCAGTACGTC.

The rearrangement uses TRBV5-1 and TRBJ1-1; 7 bases fit TRBD1. There are 16 residues in the CDR3. Germline CDR1 SGHRS, CDR2 YFSETQ. Trimming cost V 0 bases and J 3 bases; bases outside gene matches: 8. CDR3 protein: CASSLVPTGTYTEAFF. For the CDR3, the DNA is TGCGCCAGCAGCTTGGTACCGACAGGGACCTACACTGAAGCTTTCTTT.

This clone came up a few times. This sequence joins TRBV6-1 and TRBJ2-7; D unresolved. This CDR3 comprises 14 residues. In germline, CDR1 is MNHNS, CDR2 SASEGT. Trimming shortened V by 6 bases and J by 1 base, and 13 bases separated the two germline ends. In DNA form, the CDR3 reads TGTGCCAGCAGGGGTAGCATGGGATCCTACGAGCAGTACTTC. Amino acid sequence: CASRGSMGSYEQYF.

The chain uses TRBV4-3 and TRBJ2-4, with 11 bases identical to TRBD2. The CDR3 is 15 amino acids. Germline CDR1 and CDR2: LGHNA and YSLEER. The V segment lost 4 bases and the J segment 8 bases; nucleotides outside the gene matches: 7. CDR3 DNA: TGCGCCAGCAGCCGGACTAGCGGGTCGGGGGACATTCAGTACTTC. Translating gives CASSRTSGSGDIQYF.

The CDR3 spells CASSRTVSNEKLFF. The CDR3, as DNA: TGTGCCAGCAGCCGGACAGTGTCTAATGAAAAACTGTTTTTT. This chain joins TRBV5-6 and TRBJ1-4, with D maybe TRBD1 (6 bases). The CDR3 loop spans 14 amino acids. Trimming pared 4 bases from V and 3 bases from J, leaving 10 bases between. Germline V gene sequence: CDR1 SGHDT, CDR2 YYEEEE.

CDR3 coding DNA: TGTGCCAGCAGCTTGGCCCCCGTCGAGAATTCACCCCTCCACTTT. Encoded protein: CASSLAPVENSPLHF. V is TRBV5-5 and J is TRBJ1-6; D is uncertain. Trimming removed 0 bases from V and 7 bases from J, with 11 bases in between. The germline gives CDR1 SGHKS, CDR2 YYEKEE (reference sequence). The CDR3 consists of 15 residues.

The gene calls are TRBV11-2 and TRBJ2-1, with D hard to call. V lost 4 bases and J lost 0, with 13 bases in between. This CDR3 comprises 16 residues. CDR1 and CDR2 (germline): SGHAT, FQNNGV. CDR3 sequence: CASSSTTSGSYNEQFF. The DNA for the CDR3 is TGTGCCAGCAGCTCCACGACATCCGGCTCCTACAATGAGCAGTTCTTC.